This T cell receptor (beta chain) emerged from a study of CD8+CD57+ T cells in acquired aplastic anemia. In the study overall: Mean yield of DNA from sorted CD4+ and CD8+ cells was 3 to 3.5 ug. CD4+ cell libraries from healthy donors averaged about 11 million reads.

Genomic DNA templated the TCR beta VDJ and CDR3 profiling. TCRdb re-analysed the reads in MiXCR, keeping a single row per CDR3 protein. The table lists 400,000 to 450,000 distinct CDR3 sequences, 65% to 80% of them singletons. This CDR3 is 17 amino acids long. Trimming removed 5 bases from V and 2 bases from J; junction bases left unmatched: 2. CDR1 SGHTA and CDR2 FQGNSA come from the germline V gene. Study findings and constraints: The number of CD8+ CDR3 sequences shared by patients and controls was approximately 31. Controls did not differ significantly from patients in CD8+ Simpson's diversity.

Concerning this clonotype: What it binds is not known.

The clonotype originates from a human donor in good health, serving as a control. Input material: sorted CD4+, CD8+, or CD8+CD57+ T cells (not recorded which) from PBMCs. The chain links TRBV7-2 to TRBJ2-6; 14 nucleotides match TRBD2. The CDR3 DNA is TGTGCCAGCAGCCCGGGACTAGCGGGGGCTGGGGCCAACGTCCTGACTTTC. The encoded protein is CASSPGLAGAGANVLTF.